Each of the 24 T cell receptor beta chains below was sequenced from the same sample in a study of shared clonotypes between healthy human individuals (dated by TCRdb to 2020 to 2021). Library preparation was by the immunoSEQ multiplex PCR assay. TCRdb took this table from immuneACCESS and kept in-frame rearrangements with V and J called. Such tables lack part of the clones; where checked against another copy, unresolved V genes explain under half of the gap, and the rest is unexplained. This sample holds over a million clones; around 78% were observed only once. The ten largest clones represent more than 0.5% of the sample. The sequenced material came from memory CD4+ T cells from PBMCs. What the cell subset or site label conveys for this sample: CD45RA-negative fraction. Receptors were obtained from a man younger than 35 in good health. Some clones in this sample may be carry-over from other donors' samples.

The rearrangement uses TRBV2 and TRBJ2-3; TRBD1 matches at 7 bases. Germline assignment: CDR1 SNHLY and CDR2 FYNNEI. The J segment lost 2 bases and the V segment lost 5 bases, leaving 4 bases of the junction unmatched. The CDR3 totals 14 residues. The CDR3 DNA sequence: TGTGCCAGCAGTCAGACAGGGTCCACAGATACGCAGTATTTT. Its translation is CASSQTGSTDTQYF.

Concerning this clone itself: One junction end does not reproduce the germline sequence, and a read error may be involved. This chain connects TRBV28 to TRBJ2-7; the match to TRBD1 covers 10 bases. CDR1 is MDHEN and CDR2 is SYDVKM in the germline V gene. There are 18 residues in the CDR3. CDR3: CASSLLGFRGQGSSEQYF. The CDR3, as DNA: TGTGCCAGCAGTTTATTGGGTTTCCGGGGACAGGGGTCCTCCGAGCAGTACTTC.

This clone is a singleton in its sample. V and J are TRBV7-6 and TRBJ1-2, with 9 bases identical to TRBD1. In germline, CDR1 is SGHVS, CDR2 FNYEAQ. V was clipped by 4 bases and J by 7 bases; unmatched bases: 7. CDR3 length equals 14 residues. Here the CDR3 reads CASSSQQGAGGYTF. CDR3 DNA: TGTGCCAGCAGCTCCCAACAGGGGGCAGGTGGCTACACCTTC.

The chain has TRBV5-5 and TRBJ2-7; D unclear. The length of the CDR3 is 13 residues. The germline V gene encodes CDR1 SGHKS and CDR2 YYEKEE (reference sequence). Trimming removed 6 bases at V and 2 bases at J, with 12 bases between. The CDR3 DNA follows: TGTGCCAGCACCCTCACTGGGACCTACGAGCAGTACTTC. It codes for CASTLTGTYEQYF.

This rearrangement joins TRBV30 to TRBJ2-7; 7 bases are shared with TRBD2. This CDR3 is 12 amino acids long. V was clipped by 2 bases and J by 5 bases; unmatched bases: 3. Germline V gene lookup returns CDR1 GTSNPN and CDR2 SVGIG (reference sequence). The CDR3 DNA is TGTGCCTGGAGTCCTACTAGCGACGAGCAGTACTTC. This sequence encodes CAWSPTSDEQYF.

Note on this clone: At the DNA level, this CDR3 is encoded by other sequences in the same sample as well. This chain joins TRBV28 and TRBJ1-1; a possible D gene is TRBD1 (6 bases). The CDR3 length is 14 residues. Germline V CDR1 and CDR2: MDHEN, SYDVKM. Trimming removed 6 bases from V and 0 bases from J, with 11 bases in between. CDR3 nucleotide sequence: TGTGCCAGCAGAACCGGACAGCTGAACACTGAAGCTTTCTTT. Amino acid sequence: CASRTGQLNTEAFF. The full variable domain, in which reference TRBV28 and TRBJ1-1 provide the parts outside the CDR3, is DVKVTQSSRYLVKRTGEKVFLECVQDMDHENMFWYRQDPGLGLRLIYFSYDVKMKEKGDIPEGYSVSREKKERFSLILESASTNQTSMYLCASRTGQLNTEAFFGQGTRLTVV.

This clone has only one observation. The rearrangement links TRBV7-3 to TRBJ1-1, with TRBD1 as a possible D gene (6 bases). The CDR3 consists of 13 residues. Trimming removed 5 bases from V and 5 bases from J, with 12 bases in between. Germline V gene lookup returns CDR1 SGHTA and CDR2 FQGTGA. The CDR3 region has the DNA TGTGCCAGCAGCCCGGGGCAGGGGACTGAAGCTTTCTTT. Translating it yields CASSPGQGTEAFF.

V and J are TRBV27 and TRBJ2-5; D may match TRBD1 or TRBD2 (5 bases each). Trimming took off 8 bases at V and 4 bases at J, with 17 bases between the two ends. CDR1 is MNHEY, CDR2 SMNVEV, per germline (reference sequence). This CDR3 contains 14 residues. CDR3 residues: CASASLGERETQYF. CDR3 bases: TGTGCCAGCGCCTCGCTGGGGGAAAGAGAGACCCAGTACTTC.

The V and J genes are TRBV15 and TRBJ2-7, with 10 positions matching TRBD2. There are 14 residues in the CDR3. Looked up from germline, CDR1 is LNHNV and CDR2 is YYDKDF (reference sequence). Trimming cost V 7 bases and J 0 bases; bases outside gene matches: 3. CDR3 nucleotides: TGTGCCACCAAGCGGGAGGGGAGCTCCTACGAGCAGTACTTC. Translating gives CATKREGSSYEQYF.

A few counts support this clone. This chain joins TRBV9 and TRBJ1-5; no clear D gene. V lost 1 base, J lost 3 bases, and 11 bases lay in between. In germline, CDR1 is SGDLS, CDR2 YYNGEE. This CDR3 region has 15 residues. DNA of the CDR3: TGTGCCAGCAGCGTAAGTGGTCAGGACAATCAGCCCCAGCATTTT. Encoded protein: CASSVSGQDNQPQHF.

This clone appeared a few times. The rearrangement uses TRBV30 and TRBJ2-7; D call uncertain. Germline CDR1 reads GTSNPN; CDR2 reads SVGIG (reference sequence). V lost 2 bases, J lost 3 bases, and 8 bases lay in between. The CDR3 consists of 12 residues. The CDR3: CAWSFTYYEQYF. DNA of the CDR3: TGTGCCTGGAGTTTCACTTACTACGAGCAGTACTTC. Full variable domain (missing parts from reference TRBV30 and TRBJ2-7): SQTIHQWPATLVQPVGSPLSLECTVEGTSNPNLYWYRQAAGRGLQLLFYSVGIGQISSEVPQNLSASRPQDRQFILSSKKLLLSDSGFYLCAWSFTYYEQYFGPGTRLTVT.

This clone turned up a few times. V usage is TRBV9 and J usage is TRBJ2-3; D tentatively reads TRBD1 or TRBD2 (5 bases each). Between the trimmed V and J ends, which lost 4 bases and 8 bases, there was a span of 11 bases. CDR3 length equals 12 residues. Germline V CDR1 and CDR2: SGDLS, YYNGEE. The CDR3 sequence: CASSSGPSTQYF. In DNA, the CDR3 is TGTGCCAGCAGCTCGGGACCCAGTACGCAGTATTTT.

The rearrangement uses TRBV5-4 and TRBJ1-3, with D uncertain. Germline V CDR1 and CDR2: SGHNT, YYREEE (reference sequence). The CDR3 runs 17 residues. The V gene lost 3 bases and the J gene lost 1 base, with 17 bases spanning the gap. CDR3 in amino acids: CASSSTQRRLSGNTIYF. As DNA, the CDR3 is TGTGCCAGCAGCTCTACTCAACGCCGGCTGTCTGGAAACACCATATATTTT.

This clone was counted at least ten times. The CDR3 DNA reads as TGCAGCGTGGGAACTACAGGGGGAGCTTTCTTT. This sequence encodes CSVGTTGGAFF. V is TRBV29-1 and J is TRBJ1-1; 8 nucleotides line up with TRBD1. V lost 6 bases, J lost 10 bases, and 7 bases stayed unmatched. There are 11 residues in the CDR3. CDR1 SQVTM and CDR2 ANQGSEA come from the germline V gene.

The CDR3 spells CAWGAVAQEQYF. In nucleotides, the CDR3 is TGTGCCTGGGGGGCGGTAGCTCAAGAGCAGTACTTC. This chain uses TRBV30 with TRBJ2-7, with D possibly matching TRBD1 (5 bases). Per the germline V gene, CDR1 is GTSNPN and CDR2 is SVGIG (reference sequence). The CDR3 extends over 12 amino acids. Trimming pared 5 bases from V and 7 bases from J, leaving 15 bases between.

This chain uses TRBV6-6 with TRBJ1-4; 8 nucleotides agree with TRBD1. Germline CDR1 and CDR2: MNHNY and SVGAGI (reference sequence). This CDR3 has 14 residues. V trimming: 6 bases; J trimming: 8 bases; junction bases outside the gene matches: 8. The DNA for the CDR3 is TGTGCCAGCAGAGACAGGGGTTTGGGAGAAAAACTGTTTTTT. It specifies CASRDRGLGEKLFF.

V and J are TRBV5-1 and TRBJ2-2; 8 nucleotides match TRBD1. Per the germline V gene, CDR1 is SGHRS and CDR2 is YFSETQ. This CDR3 is built from 16 residues. J lost 3 bases, V lost 4 bases, and 8 bases had no gene match. Here the CDR3 reads CASSLIRTGHTGELFF. CDR3 nucleotide sequence: TGCGCCAGCAGCCTAATTAGGACAGGGCACACCGGGGAGCTGTTTTTT.

This clone was found once. The genes are TRBV28 and TRBJ2-1; 12 bases line up with TRBD2. V lost 6 bases, J lost 8 bases, and 5 bases stayed unmatched. Germline loops: CDR1 MDHEN, CDR2 SYDVKM. The CDR3 extends over 14 amino acids. The CDR3 bases are TGTGCCAGCAGACTAGCGGGAGGTTTCCATGAGCAGTTCTTC. Amino acid sequence: CASRLAGGFHEQFF. The whole variable domain, filled in from reference TRBV28 and TRBJ2-1, reads DVKVTQSSRYLVKRTGEKVFLECVQDMDHENMFWYRQDPGLGLRLIYFSYDVKMKEKGDIPEGYSVSREKKERFSLILESASTNQTSMYLCASRLAGGFHEQFFGPGTRLTVL.

The V call is TRBV6-1, the J call TRBJ2-1; D unresolved. The germline V gene encodes CDR1 MNHNS and CDR2 SASEGT. The CDR3 consists of 14 residues. Trimming took off 4 bases at V and 3 bases at J, with 10 bases between the two ends. CDR3 in DNA: TGTGCCAGCAGTGCCGGCAGGCACTACAATGAGCAGTTCTTC. Amino acid sequence: CASSAGRHYNEQFF.

The table lists this clone with a few counts. V is TRBV6-9 and J is TRBJ1-5; D might be TRBD1 (5 bases). This CDR3 is 15 amino acids long. Trimming shortened V by 8 bases and J by 7 bases, and 21 bases separated the two germline ends. Germline V gene lookup returns CDR1 MNHGY and CDR2 SVAAGI. This CDR3 reads CASVLHPGGWQPQHF. The CDR3 coding sequence is TGTGCCAGCGTTCTCCATCCGGGGGGATGGCAGCCCCAGCATTTT.

This chain uses TRBV9 with TRBJ2-5; D might be TRBD2 (5 bases). Trimming removed 0 bases at V and 5 bases at J, with 17 bases between. The CDR3 consists of 16 residues. Per the germline V gene, CDR1 is SGDLS and CDR2 is YYNGEE. The CDR3 spells CASSVVGLAGGETQYF. CDR3 nucleotides: TGTGCCAGCAGCGTAGTAGGGTTGGCAGGCGGGGAGACCCAGTACTTC.

The chain carries TRBV28 and TRBJ2-5; D is uncertain. The CDR3 covers 14 residues. V was shortened by 3 bases and J by 0 bases, with 8 bases between the two germline ends. From germline, CDR1 is MDHEN and CDR2 SYDVKM. CDR3 DNA sequence: TGTGCCAGCAGTTTGGCGGCATACCAAGAGACCCAGTACTTC. Protein product: CASSLAAYQETQYF.

CDR3 amino acids: CASSAGLAREQYF. The DNA for the CDR3 is TGTGCCAGCAGCGCCGGACTAGCGCGAGAGCAGTACTTC. This chain joins TRBV9 and TRBJ2-7, with TRBD2 matching over 9 bases. The CDR3 covers 13 residues. CDR1 and CDR2 (germline): SGDLS, YYNGEE. After removal of 3 bases from V and 7 bases from J, the junction contained 5 bases not matched to a gene.

The chain carries TRBV19 and TRBJ2-7; D tentatively reads TRBD1 or TRBD2 (5 bases each). The CDR3 contains 15 residues. The V gene's germline CDR1 is LNHDA and CDR2 SQIVND (reference sequence). Trimming left V 4 bases short and J 3 bases short, with 16 bases between. The CDR3 region is CASSRDGLMGYEQYF. The CDR3 region has the DNA TGTGCCAGTAGTAGGGACGGACTGATGGGCTACGAGCAGTACTTC. Drawing the rest from reference TRBV19 and TRBJ2-7, the complete variable domain is DGGITQSPKYLFRKEGQNVTLSCEQNLNHDAMYWYRQDPGQGLRLIYYSQIVNDFQKGDIAEGYSVSREKKESFPLTVTSAQKNPTAFYLCASSRDGLMGYEQYFGPGTRLTVT.